This T cell receptor (beta chain) was recovered during a study of T cell responses to AZD1222 COVID-19 vaccine. Repertoires were generated with immunoSEQ multiplex PCR, while TCRdb's copy carries only in-frame clones and drops some. This table has roughly 83,000 clones, about 84% appearing once. V was pared by 3 bases and J by 5 bases, with 6 bases of the junction left unmatched. Germline values: CDR1 SGHNT, CDR2 YYREEE (reference sequence). This CDR3 is 14 amino acids long. The specimen was peripheral blood, collected on day 0 of AZD1222 vaccination. The chain combines TRBV5-4 with TRBJ2-7, with TRBD1 matching over 9 bases. This clonotype originated in an adult in good health. The CDR3 is CASSSRTGVDEQYF. DNA of the CDR3: TGTGCCAGCAGCTCCCGGACAGGGGTCGACGAGCAGTACTTC.